These 30 T cell receptor beta chains share one sample of origin, sequenced in a study of blood T cell repertoires in COVID-19. TCRdb keeps only in-frame clones here, not all; method: immunoSEQ multiplex PCR. The profile covers fewer than 350,000 clones, with about 85% appearing a single time and roughly 2.5% taken by the ten largest. Sequenced material: PBMCs or T cells enriched from blood (not recorded which). Every receptor here comes from a woman aged 45-65 years who had recovered from COVID-19.

This clone has just one count. This chain connects TRBV4-2 to TRBJ1-1; 8 bases are shared with TRBD1. Germline CDR1 is LGHNA and CDR2 is YNFKEQ. The CDR3 contains 12 residues. The V and J ends lost 2 bases and 11 bases, in that order; junction bases with no gene match: 4. The CDR3 coding sequence is TGTGCCAGCAGCCAACAACAGGGGGGGGCTTTCTTT. Protein product: CASSQQQGGAFF.

The CDR3 region is CASSRDRGLQETQYF. In nucleotides, the CDR3 is TGTGCCAGCAGCAGAGACAGGGGGTTACAAGAGACCCAGTACTTC. The V gene is TRBV7-2, the J gene TRBJ2-5, with 9 bases fitting TRBD1. The V gene end was trimmed by 5 bases and the J gene end by 2 bases; junction bases not matched to a gene: 6. This CDR3 comprises 15 residues. Germline V gene sequence: CDR1 SGHTA, CDR2 FQGNSA.

This clone was picked up one time. V usage is TRBV2 and J usage is TRBJ1-5, with 10 bases aligning to TRBD1. Losses at the gene ends were 6 bases for V and 6 bases for J; bases not matched to a gene: 8. CDR3 length: 15 residues. Looked up from germline, CDR1 is SNHLY and CDR2 is FYNNEI. In DNA form, the CDR3 reads TGTGCCAGCAGGACGATGGGACAGGGGCCTCAGCCCCAGCATTTT. It is translated as CASRTMGQGPQPQHF.

This clone was recorded a few times. CDR3 sequence (DNA): TGTGCCAGCAGCTCCGGGTCCGGATTCTATAATTCACCCCTCCACTTT. It codes for CASSSGSGFYNSPLHF. The V gene is TRBV7-9, the J gene TRBJ1-6, with D unresolved. This CDR3 has 16 amino acids. Germline V gives CDR1 SEHNR, CDR2 FQNEAQ (reference sequence). V lost 4 bases and J lost 3, with 13 bases in between.

The chain joins TRBV7-9 to TRBJ1-1, with 8 bases lining up with TRBD1. The CDR3 spans 15 residues. Trimming removed 5 bases from V and 3 bases from J; junction bases left unmatched: 8. Per germline, CDR1 SEHNR and CDR2 FQNEAQ (reference sequence). The CDR3 DNA is TGTGCCAGCAGCACACGACAGGGGCGGGACACTGAAGCTTTCTTT. Protein product: CASSTRQGRDTEAFF.

Concerning this clone: This same CDR3 is encoded by further DNA sequences in the sample. This chain uses TRBV12-3 or TRBV12-4 with TRBJ1-1, with D possibly matching TRBD1 (6 bases). The CDR3 spans 13 residues. Trimming took off 4 bases at V and 0 bases at J, with 6 bases between the two ends. The CDR3 nucleotides are TGTGCCAGCAGTTCAGGGGTGAACACTGAAGCTTTCTTT. Protein product: CASSSGVNTEAFF.

The genes are TRBV9 and TRBJ1-2; TRBD1 matches at 12 bases. From germline, CDR1 is SGDLS and CDR2 YYNGEE. This CDR3 region has 15 residues. The V segment lost 3 bases and the J segment 8 bases; nucleotides outside the gene matches: 8. Written as DNA, the CDR3 is TGTGCCAGCAGCGAAACCGGGACAGGGGGCCGGGGCTACACCTTC. Residues: CASSETGTGGRGYTF. The variable domain in full, with the rest retrieved from reference TRBV9 and TRBJ1-2, is DSGVTQTPKHLITATGQRVTLRCSPRSGDLSVYWYQQSLDQGLQFLIQYYNGEERAKGNILERFSAQQFPDLHSELNLSSLELGDSALYFCASSETGTGGRGYTFGSGTRLTVV.

The CDR3 region has the DNA TGCGCCAGCAGCTCACCCGGGAGTCACAATGAGCAGTTCTTC. Translating gives CASSSPGSHNEQFF. The V gene is TRBV5-1, the J gene TRBJ2-1, with D tentatively TRBD2 (6 bases). Trimming pared 3 bases from V and 5 bases from J, leaving 12 bases between. CDR3 length: 14 residues. Germline V gene data show CDR1 as SGHRS and CDR2 as YFSETQ.

In its sample, this clone was seen once. The chain links TRBV7-3 to TRBJ1-2; D is undetermined. Looked up from germline, CDR1 is SGHTA and CDR2 is FQGTGA. The CDR3 length is 15 residues. The V and J ends lost 5 bases and 4 bases respectively, with 17 bases between them. CDR3: CASSPGASAGYGYTF. Here the CDR3 DNA reads TGTGCCAGCAGCCCTGGCGCGTCCGCGGGCTATGGCTACACCTTC.

The chain links TRBV19 to TRBJ1-5, with 9 bases aligning to TRBD1. This CDR3 has 14 residues. CDR1 LNHDA and CDR2 SQIVND come from the germline V gene (reference sequence). The ends lost 4 bases at V and 5 bases at J; junction bases unmatched: 3. The CDR3 loop reads CASSTTGGDQPQHF. CDR3 nucleotides: TGTGCCAGTAGTACTACAGGGGGCGATCAGCCCCAGCATTTT.

V usage is TRBV7-9 and J usage is TRBJ2-7; perhaps TRBD1 as D (6 bases). Trimming took off 2 bases at V and 2 bases at J, with 10 bases between the two ends. The germline V gene encodes CDR1 SEHNR and CDR2 FQNEAQ (reference sequence). This CDR3 spans 14 amino acids. The CDR3 region is CASSLIGQPYEQYF. CDR3 DNA sequence: TGTGCCAGCAGCTTAATAGGACAGCCCTACGAGCAGTACTTC.

The J gene is TRBJ2-1, the V gene TRBV4-2; no clear D gene. The V and J ends lost 0 bases and 4 bases respectively, with 7 bases between them. Germline V gene data show CDR1 as LGHNA and CDR2 as YNFKEQ. CDR3 length equals 14 residues. The CDR3 sequence: CASSQDSRYNEQFF. The CDR3 coding sequence is TGTGCCAGCAGCCAAGATTCCCGTTACAATGAGCAGTTCTTC.

The chain combines TRBV12-3 or TRBV12-4 with TRBJ1-2; a weak D match, TRBD1 (5 bases). V lost 6 bases, J lost 5 bases, and 13 bases lay in between. This CDR3 contains 13 residues. CDR3 in DNA: TGTGCCAGCAGATACCCCGGGGGATATGGCTACACCTTC. As protein: CASRYPGGYGYTF.

The V and J genes are TRBV27 and TRBJ2-5; the D gene is possibly TRBD2 (5 bases). Trimming stripped 6 bases from V and 3 bases from J, with 17 bases between. The germline gives CDR1 MNHEY, CDR2 SMNVEV (reference sequence). The CDR3 runs to 15 residues. CDR3 sequence: CASRRTRVTKETQYF. In DNA, the CDR3 is TGTGCCAGCAGACGAACGAGGGTAACTAAAGAGACCCAGTACTTC.

This chain links TRBV2 with TRBJ1-5, with D unresolved. Trimming left V 3 bases short and J 6 bases short, with 12 bases between. Germline V gene sequence: CDR1 SNHLY, CDR2 FYNNEI. The CDR3 runs to 14 residues. In DNA form, the CDR3 reads TGTGCCAGCAGTGAGGATCGTTGGGCTCAGCCCCAGCATTTT. Protein: CASSEDRWAQPQHF.

In this sample, this clone turned up a few times. The chain combines TRBV7-8 with TRBJ1-4; perhaps TRBD1 as D (6 bases). Per the germline V gene, CDR1 is SGHVS and CDR2 is FQNEAQ. Trimming took off 0 bases at V and 4 bases at J, with 12 bases between the two ends. CDR3 length: 16 amino acids. CDR3 loop: CASSLARGGDNEKLFF. The CDR3, as DNA: TGTGCCAGCAGCTTAGCGCGAGGGGGGGATAATGAAAAACTGTTTTTT.

This clone was seen only once. The gene calls are TRBV27 and TRBJ1-2, with TRBD1 identical over 7 bases. The V gene's germline CDR1 is MNHEY and CDR2 SMNVEV (reference sequence). The CDR3 covers 16 residues. J lost 1 base, V lost 4 bases, and 9 bases had no gene match. The CDR3 region is CASSYAGTAFNYGYTF. The CDR3 DNA follows: TGTGCCAGCAGTTATGCCGGGACAGCCTTTAACTATGGCTACACCTTC.

The rearrangement links TRBV27 to TRBJ1-2, with D maybe TRBD1 (5 bases). Germline loops: CDR1 MNHEY, CDR2 SMNVEV (reference sequence). V was pared by 0 bases and J by 6 bases, with 11 bases between. The CDR3 loop spans 14 amino acids. CDR3 protein: CASSLSTGGDGYTF. DNA of the CDR3: TGTGCCAGCAGTTTATCAACGGGGGGGGATGGCTACACCTTC.

The CDR3 protein is CASSFRDRGGYTF. CDR3 DNA: TGTGCCAGCAGTTTCCGGGACAGGGGGGGCTACACCTTC. The rearrangement joins TRBV12-3 or TRBV12-4 to TRBJ1-2; 11 bases fit TRBD1. The length of the CDR3 is 13 residues. The ends lost 3 bases at V and 8 bases at J; junction bases unmatched: 2.

The CDR3 sequence is CASSPGQGSSYEQYF. The CDR3 DNA reads TGTGCCAGCAGTCCTGGACAGGGAAGCTCCTACGAGCAGTACTTC. V and J are TRBV27 and TRBJ2-7; 8 positions match TRBD1. V trimming: 5 bases; J trimming: 0 bases; junction bases outside the gene matches: 6. This CDR3 region has 15 residues. CDR1 MNHEY and CDR2 SMNVEV come from the germline V gene (reference sequence).

The sample holds one count of this clone. The chain recombines TRBV18 with TRBJ2-1, with 13 bases identical to TRBD2. The CDR3 consists of 15 residues. Germline CDR1 is KGHSH and CDR2 is LQKENI. V lost 3 bases to trimming and J lost 7 bases; unmatched junction nucleotides: 3. The CDR3 DNA sequence: TGTGCCAGCTCACCGGGACTAGCGGGAACGAATGAGCAGTTCTTC. Translating it yields CASSPGLAGTNEQFF.

V is TRBV6-2 or TRBV6-3 and J is TRBJ1-2, with TRBD1 matching 8 bases. Germline assignment: CDR1 MNHEY and CDR2 SVGEGT. The ends lost 2 bases at V and 0 bases at J; junction bases unmatched: 11. The CDR3 sequence is 18 residues long. The CDR3 nucleotides read TGTGCCAGCAGTTACCCCACCGGGACAGGCGCCACTAACTATGGCTACACCTTC. Encoded protein: CASSYPTGTGATNYGYTF.

The chain uses TRBV12-3 or TRBV12-4 and TRBJ1-1; possible D gene TRBD1, 6 bases. The CDR3 sequence is 12 residues long. The germline V and J ends were trimmed by 8 bases and 10 bases, with 17 bases remaining between them. CDR3 nucleotides: TGTGCCAGCTCCCCGCGGGGGACACGAGCTTTCTTT. Its translation is CASSPRGTRAFF.

This chain connects TRBV10-1 to TRBJ1-5; 7 nucleotides line up with TRBD1. CDR3 size: 13 residues. The V gene end was trimmed by 6 bases and the J gene end by 3 bases; junction bases not matched to a gene: 2. Germline-derived CDR1 and CDR2 are WNHNN and SYGVQD (reference sequence). CDR3 residues: CASRTGFNQPQHF. The CDR3 DNA reads TGCGCCAGCAGGACAGGGTTCAATCAGCCCCAGCATTTT.

V usage is TRBV30 and J usage is TRBJ1-1; the match to TRBD1 covers 8 bases. This CDR3 is built from 14 residues. Germline CDR1 reads GTSNPN; CDR2 reads SVGIG (reference sequence). V lost 0 bases to trimming and J lost 3 bases; unmatched junction nucleotides: 3. The CDR3 here is CAWSVTGGDTEAFF. The CDR3 nucleotides are TGTGCCTGGAGTGTTACAGGGGGGGACACTGAAGCTTTCTTT.

The V and J genes are TRBV25-1 and TRBJ1-4; 9 bases fit TRBD1. CDR1 is MGHDK, CDR2 SYGVNS, per germline. The CDR3 has 14 amino acids. V trimming: 6 bases; J trimming: 4 bases; junction bases outside the gene matches: 3. CDR3 amino acids: CASRQGAGNEKLFF. The CDR3 DNA reads TGTGCCAGCAGACAGGGGGCGGGTAATGAAAAACTGTTTTTT. The whole variable domain, filled in from reference TRBV25-1 and TRBJ1-4, reads EADIYQTPRYLVIGTGKKITLECSQTMGHDKMYWYQQDPGMELHLIHYSYGVNSTEKGDLSSESTVSRIRTEHFPLTLESARPSHTSQYLCASRQGAGNEKLFFGSGTQLSVL.

The chain couples TRBV3-1 (or the pseudogene TRBV3-2) to TRBJ2-3; TRBD2 matches 10 bases. The CDR3 sequence is 15 residues long. V gave up 5 bases and J gave up 0 bases; unmatched junction bases: 2. Germline CDR1 and CDR2: LGHDT and YNNKEL (reference sequence). The CDR3 DNA is TGTGCCAGCAGCGAACTAGCGGGAAGCACAGATACGCAGTATTTT. Its protein product is CASSELAGSTDTQYF.

V gene TRBV6-5 combines with J gene TRBJ2-2; TRBD2 might be the D (6 bases). The germline gives CDR1 MNHEY, CDR2 SVGAGI. This CDR3 region has 13 residues. Trimming took off 5 bases at V and 6 bases at J, with 10 bases between the two ends. The CDR3: CASSLRGSGELFF. In DNA form, the CDR3 reads TGTGCCAGCAGTCTCCGGGGGTCCGGGGAGCTGTTTTTT.

V usage is TRBV19 and J usage is TRBJ1-1; D is unclear. This CDR3 region has 11 residues. V gave up 7 bases and J gave up 1 base, with 4 bases separating them. Germline values: CDR1 LNHDA, CDR2 SQIVND (reference sequence). The CDR3 loop is CASNQNTEAFF. The DNA for the CDR3 is TGTGCCAGTAATCAGAACACTGAAGCTTTCTTT. The whole variable domain, filled in from reference TRBV19 and TRBJ1-1, reads DGGITQSPKYLFRKEGQNVTLSCEQNLNHDAMYWYRQDPGQGLRLIYYSQIVNDFQKGDIAEGYSVSREKKESFPLTVTSAQKNPTAFYLCASNQNTEAFFGQGTRLTVV.

This chain connects TRBV3-1 (or the pseudogene TRBV3-2) to TRBJ1-1; D not certain. Germline V CDR1 and CDR2: LGHDT, YNNKEL (reference sequence). The V gene lost 6 bases and the J gene lost 7 bases, with 12 bases spanning the gap. The CDR3 has 12 residues. DNA of the CDR3: TGTGCCAGCAGTAAAATTTCCAGTGAAGCTTTCTTT. Translation gives CASSKISSEAFF.